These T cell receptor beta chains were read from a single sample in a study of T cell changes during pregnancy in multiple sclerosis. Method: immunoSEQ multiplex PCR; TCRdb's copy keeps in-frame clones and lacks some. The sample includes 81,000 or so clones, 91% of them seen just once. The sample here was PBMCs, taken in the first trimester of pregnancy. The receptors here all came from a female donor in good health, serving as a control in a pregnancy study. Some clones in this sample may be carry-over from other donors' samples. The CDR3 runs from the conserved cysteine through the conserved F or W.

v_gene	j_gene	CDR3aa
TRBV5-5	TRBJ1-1	CASSSTGNEGTEAFF
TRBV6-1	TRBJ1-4	CASSRQVFNEKLFF
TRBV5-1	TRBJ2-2	CASSLDFNTGELFF
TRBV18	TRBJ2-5	CASSPEGQGKTQYF
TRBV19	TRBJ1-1	CASSREYTEAFF
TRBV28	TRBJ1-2	CASYPRSLSAGQGGNYGYTF
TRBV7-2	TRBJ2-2	CASSFDRGSGELFF
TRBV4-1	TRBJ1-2	CASSISGTQSEGYTF
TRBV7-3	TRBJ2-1	CASSAKGDYQSSYNEQFF
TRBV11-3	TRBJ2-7	CASSSGTGRTYEQYF
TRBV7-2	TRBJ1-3	CASSLVRGNSGNTIYF
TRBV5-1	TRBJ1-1	CASSLDKNTEAFF